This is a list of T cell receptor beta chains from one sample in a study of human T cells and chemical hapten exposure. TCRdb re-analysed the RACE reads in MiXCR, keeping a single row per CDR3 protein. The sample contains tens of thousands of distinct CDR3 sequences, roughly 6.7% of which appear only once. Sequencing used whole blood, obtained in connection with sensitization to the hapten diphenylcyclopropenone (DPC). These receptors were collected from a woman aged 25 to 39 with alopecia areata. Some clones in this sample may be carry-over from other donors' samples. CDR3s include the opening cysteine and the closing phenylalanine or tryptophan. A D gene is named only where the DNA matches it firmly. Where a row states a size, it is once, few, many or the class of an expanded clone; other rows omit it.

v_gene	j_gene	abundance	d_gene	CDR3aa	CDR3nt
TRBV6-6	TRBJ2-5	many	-	CASSFRARETQYF	TGTGCCAGCAGTTTCAGGGCCCGAGAGACCCAGTACTTC
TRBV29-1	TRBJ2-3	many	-	CSVDLTDTQYF	TGCAGCGTTGACCTCACAGATACGCAGTATTTT
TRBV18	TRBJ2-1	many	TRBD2	CASSPDGLAGGTEQFF	TGTGCCAGCTCCCCCGACGGACTAGCGGGGGGGACTGAGCAGTTCTTC
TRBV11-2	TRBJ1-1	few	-	CASSLVRNTEAFF	TGTGCCAGCAGCTTAGTCAGGAACACTGAAGCTTTCTTT
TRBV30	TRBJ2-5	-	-	CAWSRGYQETQYF	TGTGCCTGGAGTAGGGGTTACCAAGAGACCCAGTACTTC
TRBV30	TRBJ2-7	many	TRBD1	CAWSVPETGFLRRGYEQYF	TGTGCCTGGAGTGTACCCGAGACAGGGTTCCTCCGTCGCGGGTACGAGCAGTACTTC
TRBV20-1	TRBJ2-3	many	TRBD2	CSAQGPAGGPDTQYF	TGCAGTGCCCAGGGTCCAGCGGGGGGGCCCGATACGCAGTATTTT
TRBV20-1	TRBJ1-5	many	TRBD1	CSAGTGTQPQHF	TGCAGTGCGGGGACAGGGACTCAGCCCCAGCATTTT
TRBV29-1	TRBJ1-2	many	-	CSVEEGLGVGGYTF	TGCAGCGTTGAAGAAGGGCTCGGAGTGGGAGGCTACACCTTC
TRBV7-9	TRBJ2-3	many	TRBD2	CASSLTASGATDTQYF	TGTGCCAGCAGCTTAACTGCTAGCGGGGCCACAGATACGCAGTATTTT
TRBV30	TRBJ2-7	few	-	CAWSVKVLGQYF	TGTGCCTGGAGTGTAAAGGTTTTAGGGCAGTACTTC
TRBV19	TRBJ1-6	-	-	CASSINPGGAPLHF	TGTGCCAGTAGTATTAACCCCGGCGGGGCACCCCTCCACTTT
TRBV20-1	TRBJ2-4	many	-	CSARDTGRGAKNIQYF	TGCAGTGCTAGAGACACCGGGCGTGGGGCCAAAAACATTCAGTACTTC
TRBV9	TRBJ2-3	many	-	CASSVEAGSTDTQYF	TGTGCCAGCAGCGTAGAGGCAGGAAGCACAGATACGCAGTATTTT
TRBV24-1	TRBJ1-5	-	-	CATSDSTVGNQPQHF	TGTGCCACCAGTGACTCGACAGTGGGCAATCAGCCCCAGCATTTT
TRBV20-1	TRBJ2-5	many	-	CSASLLSGTQYF	TGCAGTGCTAGTCTGCTTAGTGGGACCCAGTACTTC
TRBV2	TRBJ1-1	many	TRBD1	CASRGTGGGTEAFF	TGTGCCAGCAGGGGGACAGGGGGGGGAACTGAAGCTTTCTTT
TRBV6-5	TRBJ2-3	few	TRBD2	CASSYMRGGLTDTQYF	TGTGCCAGCAGTTATATGCGGGGGGGCCTAACAGATACGCAGTATTTT
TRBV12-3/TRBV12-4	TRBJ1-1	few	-	CASSLGLGANTEAFF	TGTGCCAGCAGTTTAGGGTTAGGGGCTAACACTGAAGCTTTCTTT
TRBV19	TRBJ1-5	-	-	CASSIGNQPQHF	TGTGCCAGTAGTATTGGCAATCAGCCCCAGCATTTT
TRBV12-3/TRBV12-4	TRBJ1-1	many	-	CASSLTGTRGEAFF	TGTGCCAGCAGTCTCACAGGAACCCGGGGTGAAGCTTTCTTT
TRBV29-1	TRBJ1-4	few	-	CSVVVGFNEKLFF	TGCAGCGTTGTTGTCGGATTTAATGAAAAACTGTTTTTT
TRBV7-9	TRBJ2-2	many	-	CASSRLLLGGQDSNTGELFF	TGTGCCAGCAGCCGACTCCTCCTAGGGGGACAAGACTCGAACACCGGGGAGCTGTTTTTT
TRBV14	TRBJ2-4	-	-	CASTPSARYF	TGTGCCAGCACCCCTAGCGCTCGGTACTTC
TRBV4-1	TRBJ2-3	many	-	CASSQGPGSTDTQYF	TGCGCCAGCAGCCAAGGACCCGGTTCCACAGATACGCAGTATTTT
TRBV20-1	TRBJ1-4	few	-	CSAIRGLGDEKLFF	TGCAGTGCTATACGGGGGTTGGGGGATGAAAAACTGTTTTTT
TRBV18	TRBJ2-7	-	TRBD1	CASSLFTGGSSYEQYF	TGTGCCAGCTCACTTTTCACAGGGGGTAGCTCCTACGAGCAGTACTTC
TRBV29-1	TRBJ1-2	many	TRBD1	CSVGQGEAVCTF	TGCAGCGTTGGACAGGGGGAGGCTGTCTGCACCTTC
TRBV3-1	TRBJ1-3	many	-	CASSQDISSGNTIYF	TGTGCCAGCAGCCAAGATATCTCCTCTGGAAACACCATATATTTT
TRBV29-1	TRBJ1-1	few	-	CSVGQPGWTNMNTEAFF	TGCAGCGTTGGCCAACCGGGATGGACAAATATGAACACTGAAGCTTTCTTT
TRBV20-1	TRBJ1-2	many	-	CSAREQVYGYTF	TGCAGTGCTAGGGAACAGGTGTATGGCTACACCTTC
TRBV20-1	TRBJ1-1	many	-	CSARGEGRATEAFF	TGCAGTGCTAGGGGCGAGGGAAGGGCCACTGAAGCTTTCTTT
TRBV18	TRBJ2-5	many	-	CASSPRTARAQETQYF	TGTGCCAGCTCACCACGAACGGCAAGAGCACAAGAGACCCAGTACTTC
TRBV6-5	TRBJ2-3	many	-	CASSSRGTWDTQYF	TGTGCCAGCAGCTCACGGGGAACTTGGGATACGCAGTATTTT
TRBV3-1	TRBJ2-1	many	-	CASSRYLREQFF	TGTGCCAGCAGTAGGTATTTGAGGGAGCAGTTCTTC
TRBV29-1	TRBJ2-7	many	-	CSVEGGTVPSSYEQYF	TGCAGCGTTGAAGGAGGGACGGTCCCCAGCTCCTACGAGCAGTACTTC
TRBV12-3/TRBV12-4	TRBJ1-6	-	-	CASSPGTPVSSYNSPLHF	TGTGCCAGCAGTCCAGGGACACCTGTGAGCTCCTATAATTCACCCCTCCACTTT
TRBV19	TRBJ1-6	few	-	CASSIKDSPLHF	TGTGCCAGTAGTATAAAGGATTCACCCCTCCACTTT
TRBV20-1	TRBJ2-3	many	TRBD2	CSARGSASGGRADTQYF	TGCAGTGCTAGGGGCTCTGCTAGCGGGGGTAGGGCAGATACGCAGTATTTT
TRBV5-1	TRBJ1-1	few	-	CASSFYGVNPTEAFF	TGCGCCAGCAGCTTTTATGGGGTGAATCCCACTGAAGCTTTCTTT
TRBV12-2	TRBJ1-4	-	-	CAGASVSRNEKLFF	TGTGCCGGGGCGTCGGTTAGTAGAAATGAAAAACTGTTTTTT
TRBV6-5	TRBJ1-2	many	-	CASSRGGSGYTF	TGTGCCAGCAGTCGCGGGGGCAGTGGCTACACCTTC
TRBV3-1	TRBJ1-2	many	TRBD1	CASSQDPGTGRIYGYTF	TGTGCCAGCAGCCAAGATCCCGGGACAGGAAGGATCTATGGCTACACCTTC
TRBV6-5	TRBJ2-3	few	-	CASSPEARGADTQYF	TGTGCCAGCAGCCCTGAGGCCCGGGGCGCAGATACGCAGTATTTT
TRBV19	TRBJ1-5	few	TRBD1	CASSAIHIPGQGYNQPQHF	TGTGCCAGTAGTGCCATCCATATTCCGGGACAGGGGTACAATCAGCCCCAGCATTTT
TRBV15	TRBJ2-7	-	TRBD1	CATSRGGDRPYEQYF	TGTGCCACCAGCAGAGGAGGGGACAGACCCTACGAGCAGTACTTC
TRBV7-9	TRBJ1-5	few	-	CASSSGTIDQPQHF	TGTGCCAGCAGTTCCGGGACGATAGATCAGCCCCAGCATTTT
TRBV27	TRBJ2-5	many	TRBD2	CASSLRSGGAGETQYF	TGTGCCAGCAGTTTACGTAGCGGGGGGGCCGGAGAGACCCAGTACTTC
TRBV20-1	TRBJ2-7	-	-	CSVFGGTYEQYF	TGCAGTGTATTCGGTGGGACCTACGAGCAGTACTTC
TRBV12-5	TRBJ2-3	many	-	CASGLGGGSTIGADTQYF	TGTGCTAGTGGTTTGGGCGGAGGCTCTACCATAGGGGCAGATACGCAGTATTTT
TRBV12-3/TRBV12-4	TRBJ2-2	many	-	CASSFEGWNTGELFF	TGTGCCAGCAGTTTTGAGGGGTGGAACACCGGGGAGCTGTTTTTT
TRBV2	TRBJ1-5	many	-	CASRAGQSNQPQHF	TGTGCCAGCAGGGCAGGACAGAGCAATCAGCCCCAGCATTTT
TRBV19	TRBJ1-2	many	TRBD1	CASSVGQNYGYTF	TGTGCCAGTAGTGTGGGACAGAACTATGGCTACACCTTC